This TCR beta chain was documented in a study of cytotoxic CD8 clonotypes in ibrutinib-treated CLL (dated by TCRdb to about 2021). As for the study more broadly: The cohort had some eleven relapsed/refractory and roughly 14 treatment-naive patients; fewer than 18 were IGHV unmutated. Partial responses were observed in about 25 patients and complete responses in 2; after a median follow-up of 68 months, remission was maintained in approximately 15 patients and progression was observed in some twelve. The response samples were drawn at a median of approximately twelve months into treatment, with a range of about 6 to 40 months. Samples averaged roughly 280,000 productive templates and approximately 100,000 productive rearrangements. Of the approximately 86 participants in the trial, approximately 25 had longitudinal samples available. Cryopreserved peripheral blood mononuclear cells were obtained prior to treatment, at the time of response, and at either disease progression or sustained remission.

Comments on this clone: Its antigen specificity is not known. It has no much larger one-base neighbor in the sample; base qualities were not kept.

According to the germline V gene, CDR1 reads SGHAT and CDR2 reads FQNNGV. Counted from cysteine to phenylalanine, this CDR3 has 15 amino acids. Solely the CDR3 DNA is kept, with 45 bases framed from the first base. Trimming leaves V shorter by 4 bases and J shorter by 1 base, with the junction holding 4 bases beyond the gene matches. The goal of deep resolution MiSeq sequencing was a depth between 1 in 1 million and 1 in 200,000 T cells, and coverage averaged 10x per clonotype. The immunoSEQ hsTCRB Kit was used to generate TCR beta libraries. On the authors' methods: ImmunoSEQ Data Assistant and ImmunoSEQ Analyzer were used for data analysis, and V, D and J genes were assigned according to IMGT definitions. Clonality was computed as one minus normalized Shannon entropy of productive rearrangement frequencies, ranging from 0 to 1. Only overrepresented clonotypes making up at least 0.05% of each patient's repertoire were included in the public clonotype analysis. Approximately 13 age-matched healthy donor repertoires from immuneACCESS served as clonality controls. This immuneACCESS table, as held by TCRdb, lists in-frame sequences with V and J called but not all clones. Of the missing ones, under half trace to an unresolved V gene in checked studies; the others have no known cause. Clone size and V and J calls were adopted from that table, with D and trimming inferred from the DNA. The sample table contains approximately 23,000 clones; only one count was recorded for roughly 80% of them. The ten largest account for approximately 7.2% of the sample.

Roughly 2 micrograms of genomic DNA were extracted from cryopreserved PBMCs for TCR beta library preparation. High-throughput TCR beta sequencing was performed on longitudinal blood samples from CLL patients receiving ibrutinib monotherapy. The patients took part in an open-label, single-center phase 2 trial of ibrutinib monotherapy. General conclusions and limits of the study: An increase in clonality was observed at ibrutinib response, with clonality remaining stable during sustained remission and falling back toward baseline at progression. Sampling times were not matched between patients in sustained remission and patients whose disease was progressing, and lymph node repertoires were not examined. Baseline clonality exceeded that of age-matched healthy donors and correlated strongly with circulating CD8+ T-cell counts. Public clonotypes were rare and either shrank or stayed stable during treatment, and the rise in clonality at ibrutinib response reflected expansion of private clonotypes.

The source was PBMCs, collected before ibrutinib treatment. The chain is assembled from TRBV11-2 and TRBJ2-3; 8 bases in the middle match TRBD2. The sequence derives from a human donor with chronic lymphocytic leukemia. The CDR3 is CASSSGLVGTDTQYF. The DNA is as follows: TGTGCCAGCAGCTCGGGACTAGTCGGCACAGATACGCAGTATTTT.